The 26 T cell receptor beta chains below were found in one sample sequenced in a study of cytomegalovirus exposure and HLA in healthy donors (dated by TCRdb to 2015 to 2018). The receptor library was made with the immunoSEQ multiplex PCR assay. TCRdb holds this immuneACCESS table with in-frame rearrangements only. Some clones are missing; in checked studies, unresolved V genes explain under half, and the rest has no known cause. Recorded for this sample are some 200,000 clones; approximately 86% of them occurred a single time. The ten largest account for 6% to 8.5% of the sample. Sequenced sample: PBMCs. These receptors all stem from a man aged 30 to 39 in good health and CMV-seropositive.

This chain joins TRBV28 and TRBJ2-3, with 7 bases matching TRBD1. The CDR3 extends over 17 amino acids. Germline V gives CDR1 MDHEN, CDR2 SYDVKM. Trimming at V came to 5 bases and at J to 1 base, leaving 12 bases not matched to a gene. This CDR3 is CASSISRLTGGTDTQYF. As DNA, the CDR3 is TGTGCCAGCAGTATCTCACGACTCACAGGGGGCACAGATACGCAGTATTTT.

The V and J genes are TRBV2 and TRBJ2-7; TRBD1 aligns across 9 bases. This CDR3 contains 14 residues. Germline loops: CDR1 SNHLY, CDR2 FYNNEI. J gave up 5 bases and V 6 bases, and 8 bases lay outside the gene matches. CDR3 nucleotide sequence: TGTGCCAGCAGGTTACGGGACAGGGTCCACGAGCAGTACTTC. This gives the protein CASRLRDRVHEQYF.

There are a few counts of this clone. The rearrangement joins TRBV19 to TRBJ1-2; D possibly corresponds to TRBD1 (5 bases). V lost 4 bases, J lost 4 bases, and 19 bases lay in between. CDR3 size: 16 residues. Germline assignment: CDR1 LNHDA and CDR2 SQIVND (reference sequence). CDR3 sequence: CASSRSSDGGIYGYTF. CDR3 in DNA: TGTGCCAGTAGTAGATCTTCCGACGGGGGGATCTATGGCTACACCTTC.

This rearrangement joins TRBV18 to TRBJ2-2, with 11 bases lining up with TRBD1. With 3 bases clipped from V and 5 bases from J, the junction kept 8 bases outside the gene matches. The germline CDR1 and CDR2 sequences are KGHSH and LQKENI. CDR3 length: 17 amino acids. The CDR3 region is CASSPPGTGGRTGELFF. For the CDR3, the DNA is TGTGCCAGCTCACCCCCCGGGACAGGGGGTAGGACCGGGGAGCTGTTTTTT.

The table lists this clone with a few counts. This chain connects TRBV7-3 to TRBJ1-3; no clear D. Trimming took off 0 bases at V and 2 bases at J, with 8 bases between the two ends. Germline V gene data show CDR1 as SGHTA and CDR2 as FQGTGA. The CDR3 is 15 amino acids. CDR3 bases: TGTGCCAGCAGCTTAACAGAGGGAACTGGAAACACCATATATTTT. Its protein is CASSLTEGTGNTIYF.

This clone was recorded a few times. The gene calls are TRBV6-6 and TRBJ2-7; D unclear. Germline V gene sequence: CDR1 MNHNY, CDR2 SVGAGI (reference sequence). This CDR3 spans 11 amino acids. Trimming cost V 5 bases and J 1 base, with 3 bases left between them. The CDR3 DNA is TGTGCCAGCAGTCCATCCTACGAGCAGTACTTC. This translates into CASSPSYEQYF.

The chain couples TRBV7-2 to TRBJ2-7; 9 bases line up with TRBD1. The CDR3 sequence is 14 residues long. Germline V gene lookup returns CDR1 SGHTA and CDR2 FQGNSA. J gave up 1 base and V 4 bases, and 2 bases lay outside the gene matches. CDR3 bases: TGTGCCAGCAGCTCCGGGACAGGGTCCTACGAGCAGTACTTC. Residues: CASSSGTGSYEQYF.

The chain joins TRBV4-1 to TRBJ1-1; no clear D. The CDR3 sequence is 16 residues long. The V gene lost 1 base and the J gene lost 2 bases, with 14 bases spanning the gap. Germline lookup yields CDR1 MGHRA and CDR2 YSYEKL. The CDR3 region has the DNA TGCGCCAGCAGCCAAGGTTATCGGGGTATCAACACTGAAGCTTTCTTT. Residues: CASSQGYRGINTEAFF.

The V call is TRBV27, the J call TRBJ2-7; the D gene is possibly TRBD1 (6 bases). The V gene's germline CDR1 is MNHEY and CDR2 SMNVEV (reference sequence). The germline V and J ends were trimmed by 5 bases and 0 bases, with 11 bases remaining between them. The CDR3 contains 14 residues. The CDR3: CASSGTRASYEQYF. CDR3 nucleotides: TGTGCCAGCAGTGGGACACGGGCCTCCTACGAGCAGTACTTC.

In the case of this clone: Relative to the germline gene, one junction end is altered; a read error may explain this. The chain uses TRBV6-5 and TRBJ2-7; no definite D call. Germline-derived CDR1 and CDR2 are MNHEY and SVGAGI. This CDR3 spans 11 amino acids. The CDR3: CASSYPPDTSF. DNA of the CDR3: TGTGCCAGCAGTTACCCGCCCGACACAAGCTTC.

This clone was observed a single time. V and J are TRBV19 and TRBJ2-5; D possibly corresponds to TRBD1 (5 bases). V gave up 1 base and J gave up 5 bases, with 5 bases separating them. CDR1 is LNHDA, CDR2 SQIVND, per germline (reference sequence). This CDR3 has 12 amino acids. CDR3 sequence (DNA): TGTGCCAGTAGTATAGCAGGGGAGACCCAGTACTTC. This sequence encodes CASSIAGETQYF.

The gene calls are TRBV11-1 and TRBJ2-2, with a possible D match to TRBD2 (5 bases). V gave up 1 base and J gave up 6 bases, with 12 bases separating them. CDR3 size: 15 residues. Germline V gene lookup returns CDR1 SGHAT and CDR2 FQDESV (reference sequence). The CDR3 DNA is TGTGCCAGCAGCTTAGGGGCAGGAGGTTCCGGGGAGCTGTTTTTT. Residues: CASSLGAGGSGELFF.

The J gene is TRBJ1-1, the V gene TRBV9, with D possibly matching TRBD1 (5 bases). CDR3 length equals 16 residues. Trimming took off 3 bases at V and 0 bases at J, with 15 bases between the two ends. Germline V CDR1 and CDR2: SGDLS, YYNGEE. The CDR3 loop is CASSERSGALNTEAFF. CDR3 in DNA: TGTGCCAGCAGCGAGCGCTCCGGGGCCTTGAACACTGAAGCTTTCTTT.

This chain's CDR3 is CASSLKPPWDRDGEQFF. CDR3 nucleotides: TGTGCCAGCAGTTTAAAGCCCCCTTGGGACAGGGACGGAGAGCAGTTCTTC. J is TRBJ2-1 and V is TRBV27; 9 bases align to TRBD1. CDR1 and CDR2 from the germline V gene are MNHEY and SMNVEV (reference sequence). V lost 2 bases and J lost 10; bases outside the gene matches: 15. This CDR3 is built from 17 residues.

Remarks on this clone: Other DNA sequences in the same sample also yield this CDR3. The chain joins TRBV5-1 to TRBJ2-1; 10 bases map to TRBD2. CDR1 and CDR2 (germline): SGHRS, YFSETQ. V lost 3 bases to trimming and J lost 0 bases; unmatched junction nucleotides: 3. This CDR3 is 16 amino acids long. As DNA, the CDR3 is TGCGCCAGCAGCTGGACTAGCGGAAGCTCCTACAATGAGCAGTTCTTC. It codes for CASSWTSGSSYNEQFF.

The DNA of the CDR3 is TGTGCCAGCAGTACAGGGGCACACTATGGCTACACCTTC. Translation gives CASSTGAHYGYTF. The chain uses TRBV6-5 and TRBJ1-2, with TRBD1 matching 7 bases. Germline-derived CDR1 and CDR2 are MNHEY and SVGAGI. The CDR3 runs 13 residues. V lost 5 bases, J lost 3 bases, and 3 bases stayed unmatched.

The gene calls are TRBV10-2 and TRBJ2-1; tentatively, D is TRBD2 (7 bases). Germline V gene lookup returns CDR1 WSHSY and CDR2 SAAADI. The V end lost 0 bases, the J end lost 7 bases, and 13 bases lay between the germline ends. The CDR3 has 15 amino acids. CDR3 in amino acids: CASSESGGAKNEQFF. The CDR3, as DNA: TGCGCCAGCAGTGAGTCGGGGGGGGCGAAAAATGAGCAGTTCTTC.

V gene TRBV7-8 combines with J gene TRBJ1-2, with D possibly being TRBD1 (5 bases). V was shortened by 1 base and J by 8 bases, with 11 bases between the two germline ends. The CDR3 extends over 13 amino acids. The germline V gene has CDR1 SGHVS and CDR2 FQNEAQ. This CDR3 is CASSLVRRDGYTF. CDR3 nucleotide sequence: TGTGCCAGCAGCTTAGTAAGGAGGGACGGCTACACCTTC.

The chain's CDR3 is CASSPNLGQVGHEQYF. CDR3 bases: TGCGCCAGCAGCCCGAATCTGGGGCAGGTCGGGCACGAGCAGTACTTC. This sequence joins TRBV4-3 and TRBJ2-7; D may be TRBD1 (5 bases). The ends were cut back, 4 bases at V and 5 bases at J, with 21 bases in the middle. CDR1 is LGHNA, CDR2 YSLEER, per germline. This CDR3 is built from 16 residues.

The chain uses TRBV4-3 and TRBJ2-1; 11 bases agree with TRBD1. J gave up 7 bases and V 4 bases, and 6 bases lay outside the gene matches. The CDR3 spans 15 residues. Germline lookup yields CDR1 LGHNA and CDR2 YSLEER. The CDR3 DNA sequence: TGCGCCAGCAGCCGGGGGACAGGGGGTCTGAATGAGCAGTTCTTC. This encodes CASSRGTGGLNEQFF.

This chain joins TRBV28 and TRBJ2-1, with 9 bases fitting TRBD2. The CDR3 length is 14 residues. Germline CDR1 reads MDHEN; CDR2 reads SYDVKM. V lost 5 bases, J lost 10 bases, and 9 bases stayed unmatched. CDR3 region: CASSQRAGLAEQFF. CDR3 nucleotides: TGTGCCAGCAGTCAACGGGCCGGACTAGCGGAGCAGTTCTTC.

This clone was counted a single time. This chain uses TRBV27 with TRBJ2-1; tentative D call: TRBD2 (6 bases). The V gene lost 5 bases and the J gene lost 3 bases, with 8 bases spanning the gap. CDR3 length: 13 amino acids. CDR1 is MNHEY, CDR2 SMNVEV, per germline (reference sequence). CDR3 DNA sequence: TGTGCCAGCAGTCCCGGGGGCTACAATGAGCAGTTCTTC. Its protein is CASSPGGYNEQFF.

This clone has more than one count but fewer than ten. CDR3 sequence reads: CASSPDGDYGYTF. The CDR3 DNA sequence: TGTGCCAGCAGCCCCGACGGGGACTATGGCTACACCTTC. The chain links TRBV6-5 to TRBJ1-2; D gene uncertain. The CDR3 runs to 13 residues. The V gene lost 6 bases and the J gene lost 3 bases, with 11 bases spanning the gap. From germline, CDR1 is MNHEY and CDR2 SVGAGI.

This clone is a singleton in its sample. This sequence joins TRBV4-2 and TRBJ2-7; D uncertain. The CDR3 contains 15 residues. Trimming removed 0 bases from V and 2 bases from J, with 11 bases in between. From germline, CDR1 is LGHNA and CDR2 YNFKEQ. The CDR3 nucleotides are TGTGCCAGCAGCCAAGATCTGGACCCAACCTACGAGCAGTACTTC. Encoded protein: CASSQDLDPTYEQYF.

This clone occurred once. This chain joins TRBV4-2 and TRBJ1-5; no firm D call. CDR3 length: 15 amino acids. V was cut by 4 bases and J by 1 base, with 11 bases left in between. CDR1 LGHNA and CDR2 YNFKEQ come from the germline V gene. For the CDR3, the DNA is TGTGCCAGCAGCCTTCAGAGGCAGAGCAATCAGCCCCAGCATTTT. Its protein product is CASSLQRQSNQPQHF.

On this clone itself: The junction and the germline gene differ at one end; a read error may be behind it. This chain links TRBV9 with TRBJ2-5; 8 bases are a match to TRBD2. From germline, CDR1 is SGDLS and CDR2 YYNGEE. The CDR3 runs to 13 residues. The CDR3 protein is CASSGVAQETQYF. DNA for the CDR3: TGTGCCAGTAGCGGGGTAGCCCAAGAGACCCAGTACTTC.